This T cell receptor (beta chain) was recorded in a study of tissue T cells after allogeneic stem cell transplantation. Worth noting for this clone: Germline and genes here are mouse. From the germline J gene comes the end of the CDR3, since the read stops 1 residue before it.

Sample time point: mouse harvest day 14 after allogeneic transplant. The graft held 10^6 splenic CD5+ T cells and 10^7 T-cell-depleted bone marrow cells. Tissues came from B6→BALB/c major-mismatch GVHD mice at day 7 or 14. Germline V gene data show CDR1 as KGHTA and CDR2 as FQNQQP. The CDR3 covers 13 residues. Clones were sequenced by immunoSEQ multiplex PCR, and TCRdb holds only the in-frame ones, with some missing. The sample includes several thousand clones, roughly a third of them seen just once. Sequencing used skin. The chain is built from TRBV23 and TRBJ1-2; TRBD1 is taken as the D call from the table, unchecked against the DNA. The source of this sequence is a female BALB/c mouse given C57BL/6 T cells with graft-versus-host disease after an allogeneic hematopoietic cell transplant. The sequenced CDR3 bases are TGCTCCAGCAGTCACCAGGGAAACTCCGACTACACC. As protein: CSSSHQGNSDYT. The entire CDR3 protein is CSSSHQGNSDYTF.